These 16 T cell receptor beta chains share one sample of origin, sequenced in a study of technical replicates of blood from a few donors. Using immunoSEQ multiplex PCR, the repertoire was profiled, and TCRdb retains in-frame clones only, with some absent. The repertoire consists of 60,000 to 70,000 clones, with around 88% occurring once and the leading ten covering more than 4.5%. What was sequenced was PBMCs. All receptors derive from a human donor in good health. Some clones in this sample may be carry-over from other donors' samples.

V gene TRBV15 combines with J gene TRBJ2-5; 10 nucleotides align to TRBD2. This CDR3 has 18 residues. J lost 7 bases, V lost 3 bases, and 17 bases had no gene match. Per the germline V gene, CDR1 is LNHNV and CDR2 is YYDKDF (reference sequence). This CDR3 reads CATSRSGGAVSIEGTQYF. The CDR3 DNA sequence: TGTGCCACCAGCAGGAGCGGGGGGGCCGTTTCAATCGAAGGGACCCAGTACTTC.

This chain uses TRBV5-4 with TRBJ1-1; D uncertain. Germline values: CDR1 SGHNT, CDR2 YYREEE (reference sequence). The CDR3 runs to 13 residues. The ends were cut back, 5 bases at V and 4 bases at J, with 12 bases in the middle. For the CDR3, the DNA is TGTGCCAGCAGTACAGACCTTTTCACTGAAGCTTTCTTT. It is translated as CASSTDLFTEAFF.

The rearrangement joins TRBV6-1 to TRBJ2-7; 8 bases are shared with TRBD1. Germline values: CDR1 MNHNS, CDR2 SASEGT. This CDR3 is built from 13 residues. V was pared by 8 bases and J by 3 bases, with 6 bases of the junction left unmatched. CDR3 in DNA: TGTGCCAGCGGCCGGGACAGGTTCTACGAGCAGTACTTC. Its translation: CASGRDRFYEQYF.

Worth noting for this clone: Other DNA sequences in the sample encode the same CDR3. J is TRBJ2-7 and V is TRBV30; possibly TRBD1 for D (5 bases). This CDR3 contains 14 residues. The germline V gene encodes CDR1 GTSNPN and CDR2 SVGIG (reference sequence). The V and J ends lost 2 bases and 3 bases respectively, with 14 bases between them. The CDR3 region has the DNA TGTGCCTGGAGTCCAGGGTTAGTCAGCTACGAGCAGTACTTC. It encodes CAWSPGLVSYEQYF.

For the CDR3, the DNA is TGTGCCAGCAGCTTACCCAGGGGCCGTGATGGCTACACCTTC. Amino acids: CASSLPRGRDGYTF. This chain joins TRBV7-2 and TRBJ1-2; D possibly corresponds to TRBD1 (6 bases). Trimming left V 2 bases short and J 6 bases short, with 13 bases between. The CDR3 runs 14 residues. Germline CDR1 is SGHTA and CDR2 is FQGNSA.

This chain connects TRBV18 to TRBJ2-1, with TRBD2 matching 13 bases. This CDR3 is 15 amino acids long. The germline CDR1 and CDR2 sequences are KGHSH and LQKENI. Losses at the gene ends were 3 bases for V and 7 bases for J; bases not matched to a gene: 3. The CDR3 nucleotides are TGTGCCAGCTCACCGACTAGCGGGGGGATAAATGAGCAGTTCTTC. Encoded protein: CASSPTSGGINEQFF.

Details on this clone: This same CDR3 is encoded by further DNA sequences in the sample. The chain uses TRBV19 and TRBJ2-5; D may be TRBD1 (6 bases). The V gene's germline CDR1 is LNHDA and CDR2 SQIVND (reference sequence). The CDR3 totals 14 residues. Trimming left V 3 bases short and J 1 base short, with 9 bases between. CDR3 region: CASSIGGGQETQYF. For the CDR3, the DNA is TGTGCCAGTAGTATTGGGGGCGGCCAAGAGACCCAGTACTTC.

The chain combines TRBV10-3 with TRBJ2-7; unclear D gene. CDR3 size: 11 residues. V dropped 8 bases and J dropped 2 bases, with 7 bases sitting between them. The germline V gene has CDR1 ENHRY and CDR2 SYGVKD. CDR3 residues: CAIGVTYEQYF. The CDR3 bases are TGTGCCATCGGAGTTACCTACGAGCAGTACTTC.

The J gene is TRBJ1-6, the V gene TRBV6-1; 7 nucleotides match TRBD1. The ends lost 8 bases at V and 6 bases at J; junction bases unmatched: 7. Germline lookup yields CDR1 MNHNS and CDR2 SASEGT. This CDR3 is 14 amino acids long. The CDR3 region has the DNA TGTGCCAGCTCCCGACAGGGTCTTAATTCACCCCTCCACTTT. Translation: CASSRQGLNSPLHF.

This sequence joins TRBV28 and TRBJ2-4; possible D gene TRBD2, 6 bases. The CDR3 loop spans 15 amino acids. Trimming left V 6 bases short and J 1 base short, with 13 bases between. Germline CDR1 and CDR2: MDHEN and SYDVKM. The CDR3 nucleotides are TGTGCCAGCAGAGCCACCGGAGGGGCCAAAAACATTCAGTACTTC. It codes for CASRATGGAKNIQYF.

This clone was observed a handful of times. This sequence joins TRBV19 and TRBJ1-1, with 10 bases identical to TRBD1. The ends lost 7 bases at V and 2 bases at J; junction bases unmatched: 4. The CDR3 spans 14 residues. Germline CDR1 and CDR2: LNHDA and SQIVND (reference sequence). The CDR3, as DNA: TGTGCCAGTAACAGACAGGGGGCCAACACTGAAGCTTTCTTT. Translating it yields CASNRQGANTEAFF.

The V gene is TRBV27, the J gene TRBJ2-7; D is undetermined. The germline CDR1 and CDR2 sequences are MNHEY and SMNVEV (reference sequence). V was pared by 3 bases and J by 3 bases, with 9 bases between. This CDR3 comprises 13 residues. This chain's CDR3 is CASSLGTRYEQYF. CDR3 nucleotides: TGTGCCAGCAGTTTGGGCACACGCTACGAGCAGTACTTC.

CDR3 sequence: CASSPPGLAGITDTQYF. CDR3 coding DNA: TGTGCCAGCTCACCTCCGGGACTAGCGGGGATCACAGATACGCAGTATTTT. The chain has TRBV18 and TRBJ2-3; 13 bases are a match to TRBD2. Germline V lookup: CDR1 KGHSH, CDR2 LQKENI. V lost 3 bases to trimming and J lost 2 bases; unmatched junction nucleotides: 5. CDR3 size: 17 residues.

The chain has TRBV7-2 and TRBJ2-5, with TRBD2 identical over 9 bases. The CDR3 sequence is 16 residues long. The J segment lost 1 base and the V segment lost 2 bases, leaving 5 bases of the junction unmatched. In germline, CDR1 is SGHTA, CDR2 FQGNSA. The CDR3: CASSLRAGGLQETQYF. CDR3 bases: TGTGCCAGCAGCTTACGAGCGGGAGGCCTCCAAGAGACCCAGTACTTC.

The rearrangement uses TRBV9 and TRBJ1-2; D remains ambiguous. The V end was cut by 0 bases, the J end by 8 bases, with 11 bases between. CDR3 length equals 13 residues. Germline CDR1 and CDR2: SGDLS and YYNGEE. The CDR3 DNA reads TGTGCCAGCAGCGTAGCGAGGGTCGGAGGCTACACCTTC. It codes for CASSVARVGGYTF.

This sequence joins TRBV6-6 and TRBJ1-6; a possible D gene is TRBD1 (6 bases). Germline CDR1 is MNHNY and CDR2 is SVGAGI (reference sequence). The V and J ends lost 0 bases and 3 bases respectively, with 9 bases between them. The CDR3 sequence is 16 residues long. Here the CDR3 DNA reads TGTGCCAGCAGTTACTCCCGGACAGACTATAATTCACCCCTCCACTTT. Translation gives CASSYSRTDYNSPLHF.